This T cell receptor beta chain was sequenced for a study of OX40 agonist ivuxolimab in advanced cancers. The V gene's germline CDR1 is SQVTM and CDR2 ANQGSEA. The CDR3 is 11 residues long. The V and J ends lost 8 bases and 9 bases, in that order; junction bases with no gene match: 7. Generated by immunoSEQ multiplex PCR, the TCRdb table keeps only in-frame clones and is missing some. The table includes approximately 30,000 clones, roughly three quarters detected once. The chain recombines TRBV29-1 with TRBJ2-1, with 7 bases fitting TRBD2. The material was CD4+ or CD8+ T cells sorted from blood, obtained in a trial of the OX40 agonist ivuxolimab. This clonotype was obtained from an adult with an advanced solid tumor such as melanoma, head and neck, liver or kidney cancer. CDR3 sequence reads: CSSGGSVEQFF. As DNA, the CDR3 is TGCAGCTCGGGGGGAAGCGTTGAGCAGTTCTTC.